The 24 T cell receptor beta chains presented below share a single source sample, sequenced in a study of low-dose radiotherapy and immunotherapy resistance in tumors. Primers used for first-strand cDNA, a TRAV- and TRBV-specific set, covered both alpha and beta chains. The TCRs were subjected to amplification over about 19 PCR cycles employing a constant-region primer in conjunction with a V-primer adapter. TCRdb passed the reads through MiXCR, listing each CDR3 protein once. Of 13,000 or so distinct CDR3 sequences listed, around 75% are singletons. These TCRs come from a human donor with advanced metastatic prostate, ovarian, gallbladder or colorectal cancer (not recorded which). This table probably holds off-target reads from a library built for another chain.

This clonotype is a singleton in its sample. The rearrangement links TRBV6-5 to TRBJ2-5, with D perhaps matching TRBD2 (5 bases). V was pared by 5 bases and J by 5 bases, with 15 bases between. Germline-derived CDR1 and CDR2 are MNHEY and SVGAGI. This CDR3 region has 14 residues. The CDR3 DNA is TGTGCCAGCAGTGAAATTAGCGATTGGGAGACCCAGTACTTC. It codes for CASSEISDWETQYF.

The chain recombines TRBV5-8 with TRBJ2-5, with TRBD2 identical over 10 bases. CDR3 length equals 15 residues. The V gene end was trimmed by 4 bases and the J gene end by 3 bases; junction bases not matched to a gene: 6. From germline, CDR1 is SGHTS and CDR2 YDEGEE. The CDR3 here is CASSPGLAQKETQYF. The CDR3 DNA is TGTGCCAGCAGCCCGGGACTAGCGCAGAAAGAGACCCAGTACTTC.

V is TRBV2 and J is TRBJ1-2; no clear D. CDR1 is SNHLY, CDR2 FYNNEI, per germline. V was cut by 6 bases and J by 7 bases, with 18 bases left in between. The CDR3 is 14 amino acids. The DNA of the CDR3 is TGTGCCAGCAGCGGTTCCGGCGAAGTGGTTGGCTACACCTTC. The encoded protein is CASSGSGEVVGYTF.

J is TRBJ1-1 and V is TRBV5-1; possibly TRBD1 for D (6 bases). This CDR3 region has 15 residues. V dropped 4 bases and J dropped 1 base, with 14 bases sitting between them. CDR1 SGHRS and CDR2 YFSETQ come from the germline V gene. The CDR3 coding sequence is TGCGCCAGCAGCCTAATCCCGGGACAGAACACTGAAGCTTTCTTT. Its protein product is CASSLIPGQNTEAFF.

The V gene is TRBV5-6, the J gene TRBJ1-1, with D unclear. V dropped 5 bases and J dropped 0 bases, with 20 bases sitting between them. From germline, CDR1 is SGHDT and CDR2 YYEEEE. The CDR3 runs to 17 residues. In nucleotides, the CDR3 is TGTGCCAGCAGGGGGTCGGGGAGCTCGAGGGTGAACACTGAAGCTTTCTTT. Translated, it gives CASRGSGSSRVNTEAFF.

This clonotype has more than one count but fewer than ten. The chain joins TRBV3-1 to TRBJ2-1; 8 bases are shared with TRBD1. CDR3 size: 12 residues. Trimming removed 3 bases from V and 15 bases from J; junction bases left unmatched: 7. Germline V gene data show CDR1 as LGHDT and CDR2 as YNNKEL (reference sequence). The CDR3 region is CASSQPDRVTFF. The CDR3 bases are TGTGCCAGCAGCCAGCCGGACAGGGTCACGTTCTTC.

The chain recombines TRBV9 with TRBJ2-3, with no clear D. This CDR3 spans 14 amino acids. Trimming pared 0 bases from V and 2 bases from J, leaving 7 bases between. CDR1 is SGDLS, CDR2 YYNGEE, per germline. The DNA of the CDR3 is TGTGCCAGCAGCGTAGCGGAGCTCACAGATACGCAGTATTTT. Protein sequence: CASSVAELTDTQYF.

The chain combines TRBV6-1 with TRBJ2-5; D is perhaps TRBD2 (6 bases). V dropped 8 bases and J dropped 9 bases, with 13 bases sitting between them. The germline V gene has CDR1 MNHNS and CDR2 SASEGT. This CDR3 spans 11 amino acids. The CDR3 reads CASRERRAQYF. The CDR3 nucleotides read TGTGCCAGCCGGGAGAGGAGGGCCCAGTACTTC.

This clonotype was observed once. The J gene is TRBJ2-5, the V gene TRBV5-5; 9 nucleotides agree with TRBD2. This CDR3 is 17 amino acids long. Losses at the gene ends were 2 bases for V and 0 bases for J; bases not matched to a gene: 8. Germline CDR1 SGHKS, CDR2 YYEKEE (reference sequence). The CDR3 DNA sequence: TGTGCCAGCAGCTTAAGAAGCGGGGGGACGTACCAAGAGACCCAGTACTTC. It is translated as CASSLRSGGTYQETQYF.

The sample holds one count of this clonotype. The chain combines TRBV5-1 with TRBJ2-1; TRBD1 or TRBD2 may be the D gene (5 bases each). The CDR3 is 15 amino acids. CDR1 is SGHRS and CDR2 is YFSETQ in the germline V gene. V was trimmed by 0 bases and J by 5 bases, leaving 12 bases between them. The CDR3 coding sequence is TGCGCCAGCAGCTTGGCCACGGGGCGCCACAATGAGCAGTTCTTC. It translates to CASSLATGRHNEQFF. Full variable domain (remainder filled in from reference TRBV5-1 and TRBJ2-1): KAGVTQTPRYLIKTRGQQVTLSCSPISGHRSVSWYQQTPGQGLQFLFEYFSETQRNKGNFPGRFSGRQFSNSRSEMNVSTLELGDSALYLCASSLATGRHNEQFFGPGTRLTVL.

V usage is TRBV6-5 and J usage is TRBJ2-1, with 12 bases aligning to TRBD2. In germline, CDR1 is MNHEY, CDR2 SVGAGI. The CDR3 length is 16 residues. V lost 6 bases, J lost 2 bases, and 5 bases stayed unmatched. The CDR3 spells CASRLTSGGPYNEQFF. CDR3 DNA: TGTGCCAGCAGATTGACTAGCGGGGGACCCTACAATGAGCAGTTCTTC.

This clonotype appeared a single time. The V gene is TRBV12-3 or TRBV12-4, the J gene TRBJ2-2; D call uncertain. The V gene lost 3 bases and the J gene lost 4 bases, with 12 bases spanning the gap. CDR3 length: 15 amino acids. The CDR3 DNA is TGTGCCAGCAGTTTGGATGGTCATCGCACCGGGGAGCTGTTTTTT. This gives the protein CASSLDGHRTGELFF.

The chain combines TRBV12-3 or TRBV12-4 with TRBJ1-2; no clear D. V gave up 3 bases and J gave up 8 bases, with 10 bases separating them. The length of the CDR3 is 12 residues. Here the CDR3 DNA reads TGTGCCAGCAGTTTCGGATCGCGGGGCTACACCTTC. This encodes CASSFGSRGYTF.

This clonotype is a singleton in its sample. The chain is built from TRBV6-5 and TRBJ2-1; TRBD2 matches at 13 bases. J lost 14 bases, V lost 0 bases, and 13 bases had no gene match. CDR3 length: 17 residues. CDR1 and CDR2 from the germline V gene are MNHEY and SVGAGI. The CDR3 here is CASSYSAGLAGKRVEFF. In nucleotides, the CDR3 is TGTGCCAGCAGTTACTCGGCGGGACTAGCGGGGAAAAGGGTCGAGTTCTTC.

J is TRBJ2-1 and V is TRBV7-2; 13 nucleotides align to TRBD2. Per the germline V gene, CDR1 is SGHTA and CDR2 is FQGNSA. CDR3 length equals 16 residues. V lost 0 bases, J lost 9 bases, and 5 bases stayed unmatched. Here the CDR3 reads CASSLALTSGGGEQFF. CDR3 nucleotide sequence: TGTGCCAGCAGCTTAGCGCTAACTAGCGGGGGGGGTGAGCAGTTCTTC.

The chain couples TRBV27 to TRBJ1-5; D is perhaps TRBD1 (5 bases). The CDR3 contains 17 residues. Germline V CDR1 and CDR2: MNHEY, SMNVEV (reference sequence). Trimming stripped 1 base from V and 1 base from J, with 14 bases between. CDR3 in DNA: TGTGCCAGCAGTTTATGGGACCCACAGGAGAGCAATCAGCCCCAGCATTTT. This codes for CASSLWDPQESNQPQHF.

V gene TRBV3-1 combines with J gene TRBJ2-2; D is possibly TRBD1 or TRBD2 (5 bases each). In germline, CDR1 is LGHDT, CDR2 YNNKEL (reference sequence). Between the trimmed V and J ends, which lost 7 bases and 6 bases, there was a span of 21 bases. This CDR3 is built from 16 residues. CDR3 region: CASTRSGGALAGELFF. The CDR3 DNA is TGTGCCAGCACCCGATCTGGGGGAGCCCTAGCCGGGGAGCTGTTTTTT.

The chain uses TRBV29-1 and TRBJ2-7; no definite D call. Germline V gene lookup returns CDR1 SQVTM and CDR2 ANQGSEA. CDR3 size: 11 residues. The V gene lost 5 bases and the J gene lost 4 bases, with 9 bases spanning the gap. The DNA for the CDR3 is TGCAGCGTTCAGCGAGATTACGAGCAGTACTTC. This sequence encodes CSVQRDYEQYF.

The V and J genes are TRBV5-1 and TRBJ2-5; TRBD2 agrees at 10 bases. Germline V gene data show CDR1 as SGHRS and CDR2 as YFSETQ. V shed 3 bases and J 7 bases; nucleotides not matched to a gene: 15. This CDR3 contains 17 residues. DNA for the CDR3: TGCGCCAGCAGCTCCGTGTTAGCGGGGGGCTCCTTTGGGACCCAGTACTTC. The encoded protein is CASSSVLAGGSFGTQYF.

J is TRBJ1-2 and V is TRBV6-1; the D is unclear. V was pared by 4 bases and J by 7 bases, with 16 bases between. The germline V gene has CDR1 MNHNS and CDR2 SASEGT. The CDR3 length is 14 residues. The CDR3 spells CASSVGDPSGGYTF. The DNA of the CDR3 is TGTGCCAGCAGTGTTGGGGATCCCTCGGGTGGCTACACCTTC.

This clonotype was picked up one time. This rearrangement joins TRBV10-2 to TRBJ2-5; D is ambiguous. There are 12 residues in the CDR3. Germline V lookup: CDR1 WSHSY, CDR2 SAAADI. With 3 bases removed from V and 2 bases from J, the gap between germline ends came to 4 bases. This CDR3 is CASSDQQETQYF. The DNA of the CDR3 is TGCGCCAGCAGTGACCAACAAGAGACCCAGTACTTC.

This clonotype appeared a few times. The chain employs TRBV29-1 and TRBJ2-5; either TRBD1 or TRBD2 may fit D (6 bases each). V was shortened by 0 bases and J by 2 bases, with 13 bases between the two germline ends. Germline lookup yields CDR1 SQVTM and CDR2 ANQGSEA. This CDR3 has 15 amino acids. In nucleotides, the CDR3 is TGCAGCGTTGAAGAACCGGAGGGGGGTCAAGAGACCCAGTACTTC. It specifies CSVEEPEGGQETQYF.

CDR3: CSVSPTNNEQFF. In DNA form, the CDR3 reads TGCAGCGTTTCCCCAACTAACAATGAGCAGTTCTTC. The chain employs TRBV29-1 and TRBJ2-1; D is undetermined. CDR1 and CDR2 (germline): SQVTM, ANQGSEA. The CDR3 length is 12 residues. The V end lost 5 bases, the J end lost 5 bases, and 10 bases lay between the germline ends.

The chain uses TRBV11-2 and TRBJ2-7; the D gene is possibly TRBD1 (6 bases). Germline CDR1 and CDR2: SGHAT and FQNNGV. The CDR3 length is 14 residues. With 5 bases removed from V and 6 bases from J, the gap between germline ends came to 17 bases. CDR3 loop: CASSPLTGGGEQYF. The CDR3 region has the DNA TGTGCCAGCAGCCCGTTGACAGGTGGTGGCGAGCAGTACTTC. The full variable domain, completed using reference TRBV11-2 and TRBJ2-7, is EAGVAQSPRYKIIEKRQSVAFWCNPISGHATLYWYQQILGQGPKLLIQFQNNGVVDDSQLPKDRFSAERLKGVDSTLKIQPAKLEDSAVYLCASSPLTGGGEQYFGPGTRLTVT.